The T cell receptor beta chain under discussion was sequenced for a study of CD8+ T cells in alopecia areata. Whole-study results and caveats: Although TCR sharing was seen in mice, sharing across patients was less clear, possibly for HLA-related reasons. Resident alphabeta T-cell populations of normal skin are likewise subject to sequencing in scalp samples. More clonal than normal scalp was lesional scalp, particularly alopecia totalis/universalis.

Following extraction, RNA underwent reverse transcription to cDNA, which served as the sequencing template. The data were produced by immunoSEQ multiplex PCR, yet TCRdb's version contains in-frame clones alone and is incomplete. The repertoire holds 110,000 to 150,000 clones, with roughly 58% as singletons. CDR1 is SQVTM and CDR2 is ANQGSEA in the germline V gene. There are 16 residues in the CDR3. Losses at the gene ends were 4 bases for V and 4 bases for J; bases not matched to a gene: 11. A word on this clone: Its specificity is not known.

PBMCs served as the source from which CD4+ and CD8+ T cells were sorted. The rearrangement links TRBV29-1 to TRBJ2-3; 10 nucleotides agree with TRBD2. This TCR was recovered from a human donor in good health. The sample comprised CD8+ T cells sorted from blood. The CDR3, as DNA: TGCAGCGTTGGAGCTAGCGGGAGCCCGTCCGCAGATACGCAGTATTTT. Encoded protein: CSVGASGSPSADTQYF.